This paragraph reports one TCR beta chain. The sample originates from a study of CD8 T cells in Susac syndrome. Germline V gives CDR1 LNHDA, CDR2 SQIVND (reference sequence). CDR3 length: 15 amino acids. Unmatched junction bases numbered 3, after V lost 5 bases and J lost 0 bases. CD8+ and CD4+ T cells from blood underwent TCR beta sequencing, which was carried out in a high-throughput format. Controls matched for sex and age were healthy donors. A quantity of about 0.45 to 1 ug RNA underwent reverse transcription using random hexamers. Across 54 Vbeta and 13 Jbeta, TCR beta CDR3 was amplified with immunoSEQ multiplex PCR. Using its own MiXCR run on the immunoSEQ multiplex PCR reads, TCRdb lists one record per CDR3 protein. The data show about 190,000 distinct CDR3 sequences, about 94% seen once.

This chain connects TRBV19 to TRBJ2-5, with 10 bases fitting TRBD2. Material for sequencing was CD4+ T cells from PBMCs. The clonotype comes from a human donor in good health. In DNA, the CDR3 is TGTGCCAGTAGTGACGGACTAGCGGACCAAGAGACCCAGTACTTC. Its protein is CASSDGLADQETQYF.